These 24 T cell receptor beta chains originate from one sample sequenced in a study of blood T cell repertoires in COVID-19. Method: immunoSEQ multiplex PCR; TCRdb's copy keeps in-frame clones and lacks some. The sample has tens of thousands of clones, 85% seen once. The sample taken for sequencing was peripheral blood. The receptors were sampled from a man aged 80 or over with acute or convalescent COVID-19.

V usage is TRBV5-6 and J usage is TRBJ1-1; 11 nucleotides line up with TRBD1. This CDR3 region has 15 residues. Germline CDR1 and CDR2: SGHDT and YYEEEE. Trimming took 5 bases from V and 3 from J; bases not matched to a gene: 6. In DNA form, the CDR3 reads TGTGCCAGCAGAGAGACGGGACAGGGGGACACTGAAGCTTTCTTT. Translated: CASRETGQGDTEAFF. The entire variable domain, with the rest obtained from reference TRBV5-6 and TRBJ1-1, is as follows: DAGVTQSPTHLIKTRGQQVTLRCSPKSGHDTVSWYQQALGQGPQFIFQYYEEEERQRGNFPDRFSGHQFPNYSSELNVNALLLGDSALYLCASRETGQGDTEAFFGQGTRLTVV.

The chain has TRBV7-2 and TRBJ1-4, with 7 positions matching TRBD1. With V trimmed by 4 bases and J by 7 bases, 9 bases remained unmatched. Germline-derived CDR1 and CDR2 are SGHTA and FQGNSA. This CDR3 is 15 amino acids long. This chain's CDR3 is CASSSATGRFEKLFF. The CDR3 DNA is TGTGCCAGCAGCTCGGCGACAGGGAGGTTTGAAAAACTGTTTTTT. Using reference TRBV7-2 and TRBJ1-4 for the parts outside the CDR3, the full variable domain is GAGVSQSPSNKVTEKGKDVELRCDPISGHTALYWYRQSLGQGLEFLIYFQGNSAPDKSGLPSDRFSAERTGGSVSTLTIQRTQQEDSAVYLCASSSATGRFEKLFFGSGTQLSVL.

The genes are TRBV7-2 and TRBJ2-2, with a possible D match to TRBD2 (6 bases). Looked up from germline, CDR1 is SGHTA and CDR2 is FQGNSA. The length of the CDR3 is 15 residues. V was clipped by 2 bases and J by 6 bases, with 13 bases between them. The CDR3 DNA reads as TGTGCCAGCAGCTTATACGGGAGTAGAGCCGGGGAGCTGTTTTTT. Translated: CASSLYGSRAGELFF.

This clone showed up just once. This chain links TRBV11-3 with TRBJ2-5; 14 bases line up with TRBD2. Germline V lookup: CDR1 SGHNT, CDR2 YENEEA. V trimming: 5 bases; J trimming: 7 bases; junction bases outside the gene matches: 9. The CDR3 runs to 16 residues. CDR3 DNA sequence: TGTGCCAGCAGCAGATCCGGGACTAGCGGGAGTGGGACCCAGTACTTC. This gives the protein CASSRSGTSGSGTQYF.

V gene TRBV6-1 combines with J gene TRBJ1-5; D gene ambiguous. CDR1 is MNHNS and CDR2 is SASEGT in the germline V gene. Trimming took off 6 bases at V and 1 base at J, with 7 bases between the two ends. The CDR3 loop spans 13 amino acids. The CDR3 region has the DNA TGTGCCAGCAGGCCTCGGAGCAATCAGCCCCAGCATTTT. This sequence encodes CASRPRSNQPQHF.

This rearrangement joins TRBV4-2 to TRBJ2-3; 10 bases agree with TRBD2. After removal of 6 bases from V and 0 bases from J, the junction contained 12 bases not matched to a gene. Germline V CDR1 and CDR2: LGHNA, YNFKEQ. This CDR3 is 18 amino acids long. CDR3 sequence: CASSPKVRTSGSTDTQYF. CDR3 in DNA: TGTGCCAGCAGTCCGAAGGTAAGGACTAGCGGAAGCACAGATACGCAGTATTTT.

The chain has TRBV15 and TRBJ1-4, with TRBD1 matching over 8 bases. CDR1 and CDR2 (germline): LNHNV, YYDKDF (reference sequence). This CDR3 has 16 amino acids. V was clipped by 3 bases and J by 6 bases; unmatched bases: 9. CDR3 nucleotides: TGTGCCACCAGCAGGAACCCCAGGGGGCTGGATGAAAAACTGTTTTTT. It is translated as CATSRNPRGLDEKLFF.

This chain's CDR3 is CASSNKGQSFGELFF. The DNA of the CDR3 is TGTGCCAGTAGTAATAAGGGACAGAGTTTCGGGGAGCTGTTTTTT. V gene TRBV19 combines with J gene TRBJ2-2; 7 nucleotides agree with TRBD1. The V gene's germline CDR1 is LNHDA and CDR2 SQIVND (reference sequence). This CDR3 comprises 15 residues. With V trimmed by 4 bases and J by 7 bases, 9 bases remained unmatched.

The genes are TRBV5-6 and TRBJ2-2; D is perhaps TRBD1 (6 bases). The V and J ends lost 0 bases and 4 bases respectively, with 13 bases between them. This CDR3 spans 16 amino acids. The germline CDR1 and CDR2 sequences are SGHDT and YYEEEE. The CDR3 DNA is TGTGCCAGCAGCTTGGGGCAGGGGCATGGCACCGGGGAGCTGTTTTTT. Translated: CASSLGQGHGTGELFF.

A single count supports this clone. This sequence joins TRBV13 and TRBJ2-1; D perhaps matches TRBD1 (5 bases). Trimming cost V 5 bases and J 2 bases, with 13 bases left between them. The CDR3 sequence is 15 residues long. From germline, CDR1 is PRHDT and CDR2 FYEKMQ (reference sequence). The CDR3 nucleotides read TGTGCCAGCAGCGCGCTGGGGCGGACCTACAATGAGCAGTTCTTC. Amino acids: CASSALGRTYNEQFF. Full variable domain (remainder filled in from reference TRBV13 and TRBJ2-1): AAGVIQSPRHLIKEKRETATLKCYPIPRHDTVYWYQQGPGQDPQFLISFYEKMQSDKGSIPDRFSAQQFSDYHSELNMSSLELGDSALYFCASSALGRTYNEQFFGPGTRLTVL.

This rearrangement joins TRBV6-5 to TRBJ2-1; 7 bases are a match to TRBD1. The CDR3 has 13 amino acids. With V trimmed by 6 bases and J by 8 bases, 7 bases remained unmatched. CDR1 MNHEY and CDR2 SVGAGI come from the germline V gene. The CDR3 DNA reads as TGTGCCAGCAGCCGTACAGGGGCCCATGAGCAGTTCTTC. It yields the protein CASSRTGAHEQFF.

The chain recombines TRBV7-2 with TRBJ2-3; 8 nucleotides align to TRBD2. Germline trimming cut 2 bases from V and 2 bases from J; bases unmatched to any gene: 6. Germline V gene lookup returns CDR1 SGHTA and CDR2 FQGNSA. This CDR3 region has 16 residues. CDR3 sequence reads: CASSLYSAGATDTQYF. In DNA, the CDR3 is TGTGCCAGCAGCTTATATTCAGCGGGAGCCACAGATACGCAGTATTTT.

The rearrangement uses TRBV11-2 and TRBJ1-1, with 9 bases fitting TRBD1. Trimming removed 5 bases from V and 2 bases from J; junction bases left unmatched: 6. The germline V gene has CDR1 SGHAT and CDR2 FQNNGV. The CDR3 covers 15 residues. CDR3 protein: CASSRSGQGNTEAFF. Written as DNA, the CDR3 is TGTGCCAGCAGCCGATCGGGACAGGGAAACACTGAAGCTTTCTTT.

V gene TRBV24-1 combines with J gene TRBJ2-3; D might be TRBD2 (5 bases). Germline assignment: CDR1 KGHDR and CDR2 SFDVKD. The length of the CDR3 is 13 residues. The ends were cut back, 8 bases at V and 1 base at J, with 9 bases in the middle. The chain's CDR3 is CATNLGGTDTQYF. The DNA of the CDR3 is TGTGCCACCAACCTCGGGGGCACAGATACGCAGTATTTT.

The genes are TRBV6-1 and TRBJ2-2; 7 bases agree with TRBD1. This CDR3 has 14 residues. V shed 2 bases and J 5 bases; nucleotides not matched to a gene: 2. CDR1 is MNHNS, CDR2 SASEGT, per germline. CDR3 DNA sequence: TGTGCCAGCAGTGAACAGGGGGAAACCGGGGAGCTGTTTTTT. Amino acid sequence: CASSEQGETGELFF.

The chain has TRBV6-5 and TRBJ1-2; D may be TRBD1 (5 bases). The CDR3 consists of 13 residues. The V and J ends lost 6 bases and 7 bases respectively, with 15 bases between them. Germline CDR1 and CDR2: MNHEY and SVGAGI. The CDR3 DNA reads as TGTGCCAGCAGACGGGGAGGTGGGGGTGGCTACACCTTC. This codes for CASRRGGGGGYTF.

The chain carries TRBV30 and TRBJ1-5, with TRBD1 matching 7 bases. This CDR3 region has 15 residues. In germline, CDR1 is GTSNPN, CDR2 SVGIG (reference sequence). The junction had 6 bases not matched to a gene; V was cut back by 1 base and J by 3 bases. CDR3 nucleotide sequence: TGTGCCTGGAGTGACGGGACAGTTTTCAATCAGCCCCAGCATTTT. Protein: CAWSDGTVFNQPQHF.

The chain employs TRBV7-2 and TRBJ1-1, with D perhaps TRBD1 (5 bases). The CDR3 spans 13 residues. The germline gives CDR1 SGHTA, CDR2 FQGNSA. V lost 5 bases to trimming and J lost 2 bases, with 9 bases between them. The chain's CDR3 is CASSLQDNTEAFF. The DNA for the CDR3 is TGTGCCAGCAGCCTACAGGATAACACTGAAGCTTTCTTT.

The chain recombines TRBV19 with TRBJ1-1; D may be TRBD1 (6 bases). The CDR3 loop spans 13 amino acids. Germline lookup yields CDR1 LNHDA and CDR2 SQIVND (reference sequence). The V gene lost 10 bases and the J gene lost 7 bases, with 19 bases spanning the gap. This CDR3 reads CATSRGGRLEAFF. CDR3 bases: TGTGCCACAAGCCGGGGGGGGCGGCTTGAAGCTTTCTTT.

CDR3 loop: CASSLERDSLGYGYTF. In DNA form, the CDR3 reads TGTGCCAGCAGCTTAGAGAGGGATTCATTGGGCTATGGCTACACCTTC. The V call is TRBV7-2, the J call TRBJ1-2; no reliable D call. The germline V gene has CDR1 SGHTA and CDR2 FQGNSA. The V gene lost 1 base and the J gene lost 4 bases, with 16 bases spanning the gap. The CDR3 loop spans 16 amino acids.

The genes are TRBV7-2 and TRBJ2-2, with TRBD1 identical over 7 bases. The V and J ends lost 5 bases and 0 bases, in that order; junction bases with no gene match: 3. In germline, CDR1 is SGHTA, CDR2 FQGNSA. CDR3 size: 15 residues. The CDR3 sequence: CASSGQASNTGELFF. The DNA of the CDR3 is TGTGCCAGCAGCGGACAGGCTTCGAACACCGGGGAGCTGTTTTTT.

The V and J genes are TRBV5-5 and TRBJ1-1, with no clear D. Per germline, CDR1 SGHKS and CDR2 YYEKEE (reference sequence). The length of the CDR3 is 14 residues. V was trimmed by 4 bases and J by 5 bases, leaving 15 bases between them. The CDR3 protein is CASSPVGKETEAFF. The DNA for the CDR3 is TGTGCCAGCAGCCCGGTCGGGAAGGAGACTGAAGCTTTCTTT.

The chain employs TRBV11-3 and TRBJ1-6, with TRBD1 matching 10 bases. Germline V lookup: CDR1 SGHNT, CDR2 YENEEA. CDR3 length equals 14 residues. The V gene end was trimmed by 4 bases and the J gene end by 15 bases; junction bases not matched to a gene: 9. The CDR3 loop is CASSSGQGYPHLHF. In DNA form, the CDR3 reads TGTGCCAGCAGCTCGGGACAGGGGTACCCCCACCTCCACTTT.

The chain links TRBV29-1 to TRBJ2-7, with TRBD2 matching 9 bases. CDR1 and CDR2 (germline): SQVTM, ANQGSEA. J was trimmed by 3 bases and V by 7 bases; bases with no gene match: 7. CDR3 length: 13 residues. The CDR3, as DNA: TGCAGCGCCATAGCGGGAGTAGGCTACGAGCAGTACTTC. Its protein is CSAIAGVGYEQYF.